This record looks at one T cell receptor beta chain sequence and its context. This entry belongs to a study of patients and donors after allogeneic stem cell transplantation. CDR3 length: 15 residues. Germline CDR1 KGHSH, CDR2 LQKENI. The ends were cut back, 4 bases at V and 3 bases at J, with 13 bases in the middle. TCRdb used MiXCR to reprocess the RT-PCR reads, holding one entry per CDR3 protein. The sample lists 410,000 or so distinct CDR3 sequences; 16% were seen once. The material sequenced was blood, either unsorted or a sorted T cell fraction (not recorded which). The rearrangement uses TRBV18 and TRBJ1-3; D possibly corresponds to TRBD1 (5 bases). This receptor was obtained from a human donor who was either an allogeneic HSCT recipient or a stem cell or donor lymphocyte infusion donor (not recorded which). It is not recorded whose cells these are; they may come from a transplant donor. The CDR3 coding sequence is TGTGCCAGCTCACAGGGCGCAGGGATTGGAAACACCATATATTTT. As protein: CASSQGAGIGNTIYF.